What follows describes a single T cell receptor (beta chain). Its antigen is as yet unknown. Germline CDR1 is MDHEN and CDR2 is SYDVKM. The CDR3 is made up of 15 amino acids. Trimming took 6 bases from V and 4 from J; bases not matched to a gene: 11. This table comes from immunoSEQ multiplex PCR, and its TCRdb copy is limited to in-frame clones, with some not included. The sample shows around 92,000 clones, about 91% of them seen only once. The sample originates from a study of T cell responses to AZD1222 COVID-19 vaccine. Whole-study results and caveats: Compared with day 0, the breadth and depth of the Spike-specific TCR repertoire rose significantly after two doses of AZD1222.

The sample in question was peripheral blood, obtained on day 0 of AZD1222 vaccination. This clonotype originated in an adult in good health. The genes are TRBV28 and TRBJ1-2, with 7 bases fitting TRBD1. The CDR3, as DNA: TGTGCCAGCAGCTCCTACCGACAGGGTTCCTATGGCTACACCTTC. Protein sequence: CASSSYRQGSYGYTF.